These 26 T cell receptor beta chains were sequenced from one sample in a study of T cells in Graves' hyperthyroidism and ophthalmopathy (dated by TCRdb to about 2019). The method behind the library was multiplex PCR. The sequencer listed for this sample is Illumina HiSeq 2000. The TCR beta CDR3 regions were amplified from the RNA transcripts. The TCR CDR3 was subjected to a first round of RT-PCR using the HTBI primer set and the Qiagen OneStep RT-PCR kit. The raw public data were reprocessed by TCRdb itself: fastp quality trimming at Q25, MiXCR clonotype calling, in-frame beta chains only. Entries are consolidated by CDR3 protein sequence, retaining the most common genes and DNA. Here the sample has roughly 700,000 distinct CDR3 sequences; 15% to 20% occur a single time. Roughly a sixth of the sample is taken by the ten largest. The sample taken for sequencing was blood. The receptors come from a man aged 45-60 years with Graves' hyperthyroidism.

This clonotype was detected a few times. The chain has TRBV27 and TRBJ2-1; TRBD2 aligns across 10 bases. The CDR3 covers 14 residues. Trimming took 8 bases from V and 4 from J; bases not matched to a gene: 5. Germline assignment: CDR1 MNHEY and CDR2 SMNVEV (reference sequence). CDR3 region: CASAPGLAYNEQFF. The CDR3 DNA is TGTGCCAGCGCTCCGGGACTAGCGTACAATGAGCAGTTCTTC.

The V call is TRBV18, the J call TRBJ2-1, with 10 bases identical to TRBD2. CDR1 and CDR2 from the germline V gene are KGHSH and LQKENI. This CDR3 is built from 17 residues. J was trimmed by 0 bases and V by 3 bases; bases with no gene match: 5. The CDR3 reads CASSPIAGGSSYNEQFF. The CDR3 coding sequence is TGTGCCAGCTCACCTATAGCGGGAGGCAGCTCCTACAATGAGCAGTTCTTC. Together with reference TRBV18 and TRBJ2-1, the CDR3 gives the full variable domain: NAGVMQNPRHLVRRRGQEARLRCSPMKGHSHVYWYRQLPEEGLKFMVYLQKENIIDESGMPKERFSAEFPKEGPSILRIQQVVRGDSAAYFCASSPIAGGSSYNEQFFGPGTRLTVL.

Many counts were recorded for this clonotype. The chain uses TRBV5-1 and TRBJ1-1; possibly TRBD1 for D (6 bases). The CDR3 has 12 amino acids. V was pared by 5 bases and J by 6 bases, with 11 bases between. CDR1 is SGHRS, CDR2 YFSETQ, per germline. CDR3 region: CASRGGLPEAFF. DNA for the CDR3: TGCGCCAGCAGGGGGGGGCTCCCTGAAGCTTTCTTT.

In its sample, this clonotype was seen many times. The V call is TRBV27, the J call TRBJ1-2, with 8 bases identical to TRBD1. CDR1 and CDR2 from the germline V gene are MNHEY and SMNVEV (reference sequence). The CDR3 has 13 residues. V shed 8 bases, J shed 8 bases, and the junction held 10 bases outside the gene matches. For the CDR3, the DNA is TGTGCCAGCCGTAAAGGCAGGGGGCTCGGCTACACCTTC. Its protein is CASRKGRGLGYTF.

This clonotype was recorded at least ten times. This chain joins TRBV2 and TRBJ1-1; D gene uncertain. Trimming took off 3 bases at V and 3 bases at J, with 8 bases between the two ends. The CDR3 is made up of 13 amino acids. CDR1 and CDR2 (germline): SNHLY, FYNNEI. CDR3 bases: TGTGCCAGCAGTGATAGCAGGCACACTGAAGCTTTCTTT. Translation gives CASSDSRHTEAFF.

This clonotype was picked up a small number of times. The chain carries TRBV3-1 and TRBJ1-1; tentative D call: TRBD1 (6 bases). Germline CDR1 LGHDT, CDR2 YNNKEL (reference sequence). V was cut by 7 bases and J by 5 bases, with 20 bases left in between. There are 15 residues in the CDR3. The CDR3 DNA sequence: TGTGCCAGCACCGCGCTGGGGGGCGGTGGGACTGAAGCTTTCTTT. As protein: CASTALGGGGTEAFF.

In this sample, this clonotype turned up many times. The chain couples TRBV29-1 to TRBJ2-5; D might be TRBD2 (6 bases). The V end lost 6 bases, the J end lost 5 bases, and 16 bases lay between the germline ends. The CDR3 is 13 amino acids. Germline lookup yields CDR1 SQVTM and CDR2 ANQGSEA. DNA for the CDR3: TGCAGCGTCGGAGGGGACTTTGGGGAGACCCAGTACTTC. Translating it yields CSVGGDFGETQYF.

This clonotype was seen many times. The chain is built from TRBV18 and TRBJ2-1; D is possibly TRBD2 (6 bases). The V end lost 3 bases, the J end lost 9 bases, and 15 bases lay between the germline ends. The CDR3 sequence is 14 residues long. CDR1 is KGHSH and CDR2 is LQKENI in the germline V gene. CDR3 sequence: CASSPSTSTAEQFF. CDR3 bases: TGTGCCAGCTCACCCTCGACTAGTACAGCTGAGCAGTTCTTC. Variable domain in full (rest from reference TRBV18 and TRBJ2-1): NAGVMQNPRHLVRRRGQEARLRCSPMKGHSHVYWYRQLPEEGLKFMVYLQKENIIDESGMPKERFSAEFPKEGPSILRIQQVVRGDSAAYFCASSPSTSTAEQFFGPGTRLTVL.

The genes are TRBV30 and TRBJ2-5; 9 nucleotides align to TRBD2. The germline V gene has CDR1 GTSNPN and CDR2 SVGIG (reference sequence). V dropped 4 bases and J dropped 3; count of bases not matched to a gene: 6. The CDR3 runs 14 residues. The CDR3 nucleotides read TGTGCCTGGAATCAGGGACTAGCTGAAGAGACCCAGTACTTC. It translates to CAWNQGLAEETQYF.

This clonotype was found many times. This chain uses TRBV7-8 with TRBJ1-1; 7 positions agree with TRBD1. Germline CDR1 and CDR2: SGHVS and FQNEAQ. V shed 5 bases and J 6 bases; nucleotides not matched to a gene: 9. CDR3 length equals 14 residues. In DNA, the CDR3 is TGTGCCAGCAGCAAAAACACAGGGGAACCTGAAGCTTTCTTT. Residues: CASSKNTGEPEAFF.

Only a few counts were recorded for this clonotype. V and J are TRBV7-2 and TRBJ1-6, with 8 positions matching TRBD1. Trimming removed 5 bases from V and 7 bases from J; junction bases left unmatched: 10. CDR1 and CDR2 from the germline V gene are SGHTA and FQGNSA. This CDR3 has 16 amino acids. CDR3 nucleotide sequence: TGTGCCAGCAGCACCTGGACAGGGCGGAAAAATTCACCCCTCCACTTT. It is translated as CASSTWTGRKNSPLHF. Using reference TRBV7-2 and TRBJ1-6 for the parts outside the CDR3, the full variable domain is GAGVSQSPSNKVTEKGKDVELRCDPISGHTALYWYRQSLGQGLEFLIYFQGNSAPDKSGLPSDRFSAERTGGSVSTLTIQRTQQEDSAVYLCASSTWTGRKNSPLHFGNGTRLTVT.

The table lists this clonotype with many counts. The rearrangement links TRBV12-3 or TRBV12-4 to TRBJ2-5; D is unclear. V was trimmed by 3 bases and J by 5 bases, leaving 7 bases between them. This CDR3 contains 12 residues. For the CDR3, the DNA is TGTGCCAGCAGTTTCGGTGGGGAGACCCAGTACTTC. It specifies CASSFGGETQYF.

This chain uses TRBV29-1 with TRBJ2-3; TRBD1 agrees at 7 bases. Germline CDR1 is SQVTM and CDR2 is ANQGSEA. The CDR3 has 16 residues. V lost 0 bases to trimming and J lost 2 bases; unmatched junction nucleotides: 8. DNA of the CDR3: TGCAGCGTTGAAGATCGAAGGGGGCTTCACACAGATACGCAGTATTTT. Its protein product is CSVEDRRGLHTDTQYF.

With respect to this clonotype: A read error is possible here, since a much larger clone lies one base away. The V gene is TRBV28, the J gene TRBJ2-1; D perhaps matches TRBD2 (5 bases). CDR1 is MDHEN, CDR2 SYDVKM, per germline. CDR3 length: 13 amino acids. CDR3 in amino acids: CANSSTLAFEQFF. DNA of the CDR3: TGTGCCAACAGTTCAACCCTAGCCTTTGAGCAGTTCTTC.

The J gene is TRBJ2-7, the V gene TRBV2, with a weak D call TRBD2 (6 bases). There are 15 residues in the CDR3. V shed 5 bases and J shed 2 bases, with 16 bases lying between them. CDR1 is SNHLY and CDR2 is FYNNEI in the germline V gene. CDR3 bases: TGTGCCAGCAGTACCACCGGGACTGGCACCTACGAGCAGTACTTC. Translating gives CASSTTGTGTYEQYF. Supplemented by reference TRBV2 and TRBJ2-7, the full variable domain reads EPEVTQTPSHQVTQMGQEVILRCVPISNHLYFYWYRQILGQKVEFLVSFYNNEISEKSEIFDDQFSVERPDGSNFTLKIRSTKLEDSAMYFCASSTTGTGTYEQYFGPGTRLTVT.

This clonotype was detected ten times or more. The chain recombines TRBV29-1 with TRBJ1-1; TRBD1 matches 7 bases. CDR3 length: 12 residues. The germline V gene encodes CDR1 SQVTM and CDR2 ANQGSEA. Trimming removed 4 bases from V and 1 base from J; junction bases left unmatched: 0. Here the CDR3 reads CSVGQGNTEAFF. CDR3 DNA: TGCAGCGTTGGACAGGGGAACACTGAAGCTTTCTTT.

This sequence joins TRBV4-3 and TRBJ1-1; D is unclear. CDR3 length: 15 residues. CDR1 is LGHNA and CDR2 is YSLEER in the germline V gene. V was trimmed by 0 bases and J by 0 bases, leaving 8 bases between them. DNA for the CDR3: TGCGCCAGCAGCCAAGAATTATCGGTGAACACTGAAGCTTTCTTT. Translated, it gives CASSQELSVNTEAFF.

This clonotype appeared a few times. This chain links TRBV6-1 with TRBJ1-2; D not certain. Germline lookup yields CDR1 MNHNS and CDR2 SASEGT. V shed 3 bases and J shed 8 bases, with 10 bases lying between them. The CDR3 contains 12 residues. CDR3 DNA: TGTGCCAGCAGTGACCTACCTCAGGGCTACACCTTC. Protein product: CASSDLPQGYTF.

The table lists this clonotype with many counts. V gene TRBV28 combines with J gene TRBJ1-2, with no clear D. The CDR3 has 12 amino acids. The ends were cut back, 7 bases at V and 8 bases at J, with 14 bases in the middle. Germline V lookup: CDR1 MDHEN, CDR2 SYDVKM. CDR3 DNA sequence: TGTGCCAGCAACCTAGGGAATACAGGCTACACCTTC. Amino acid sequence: CASNLGNTGYTF.

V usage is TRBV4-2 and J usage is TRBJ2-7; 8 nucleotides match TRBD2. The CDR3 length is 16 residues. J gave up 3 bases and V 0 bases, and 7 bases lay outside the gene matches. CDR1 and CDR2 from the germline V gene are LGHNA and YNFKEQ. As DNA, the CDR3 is TGTGCCAGCAGCCAAGAAGGAGCGGGAGTTAACTACGAGCAGTACTTC. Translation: CASSQEGAGVNYEQYF.

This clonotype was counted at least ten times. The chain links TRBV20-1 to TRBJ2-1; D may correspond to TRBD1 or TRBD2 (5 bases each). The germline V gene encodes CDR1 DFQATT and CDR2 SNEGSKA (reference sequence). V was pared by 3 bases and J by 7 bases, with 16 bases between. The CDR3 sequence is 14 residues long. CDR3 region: CSARGDRIPNEQFF. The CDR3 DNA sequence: TGCAGTGCTAGGGGGGACCGTATACCTAATGAGCAGTTCTTC.

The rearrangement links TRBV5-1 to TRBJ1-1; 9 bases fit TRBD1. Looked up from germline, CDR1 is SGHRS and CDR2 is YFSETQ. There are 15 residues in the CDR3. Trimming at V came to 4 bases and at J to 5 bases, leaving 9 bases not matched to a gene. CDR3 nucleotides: TGCGCCAGCAGCCCTACAACAGGGGGCTTAACTGAAGCTTTCTTT. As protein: CASSPTTGGLTEAFF.

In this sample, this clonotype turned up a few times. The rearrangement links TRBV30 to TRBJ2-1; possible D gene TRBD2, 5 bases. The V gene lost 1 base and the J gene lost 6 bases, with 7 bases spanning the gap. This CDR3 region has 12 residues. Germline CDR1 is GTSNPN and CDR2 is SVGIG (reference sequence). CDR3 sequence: CAWSGLANEQFF. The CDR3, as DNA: TGTGCCTGGAGTGGGCTAGCCAATGAGCAGTTCTTC.

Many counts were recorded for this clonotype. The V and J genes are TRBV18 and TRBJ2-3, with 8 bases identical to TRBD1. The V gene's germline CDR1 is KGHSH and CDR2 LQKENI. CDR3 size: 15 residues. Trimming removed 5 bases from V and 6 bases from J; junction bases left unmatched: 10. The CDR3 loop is CASSFPGTGWDTQYF. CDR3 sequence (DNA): TGTGCCAGCTCATTTCCCGGGACAGGCTGGGATACGCAGTATTTT.

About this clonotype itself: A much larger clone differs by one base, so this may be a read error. CDR3 amino acids: CASSEDRMYEQYF. The CDR3 DNA reads TGTGCCAGCTCCGAGGACAGGATGTACGAGCAGTACTTC. This chain connects TRBV18 to TRBJ2-7; 7 nucleotides match TRBD1. Germline CDR1 KGHSH, CDR2 LQKENI. V was pared by 6 bases and J by 4 bases, with 6 bases of the junction left unmatched. The CDR3 extends over 13 amino acids. Looking up the rest from reference TRBV18 and TRBJ2-7 gives the full variable domain: NAGVMQNPRHLVRRRGQEARLRCSPMKGHSHVYWYRQLPEEGLKFMVYLQKENIIDESGMPKERFSAEFPKEGPSILRIQQVVRGDSAAYFCASSEDRMYEQYFGPGTRLTVT.

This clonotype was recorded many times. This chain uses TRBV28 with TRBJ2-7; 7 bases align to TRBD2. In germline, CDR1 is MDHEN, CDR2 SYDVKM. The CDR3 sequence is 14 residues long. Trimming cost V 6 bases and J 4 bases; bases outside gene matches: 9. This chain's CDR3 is CASSPSERGYEQYF. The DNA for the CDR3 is TGTGCCAGCAGCCCTTCCGAGCGGGGTTACGAGCAGTACTTC.